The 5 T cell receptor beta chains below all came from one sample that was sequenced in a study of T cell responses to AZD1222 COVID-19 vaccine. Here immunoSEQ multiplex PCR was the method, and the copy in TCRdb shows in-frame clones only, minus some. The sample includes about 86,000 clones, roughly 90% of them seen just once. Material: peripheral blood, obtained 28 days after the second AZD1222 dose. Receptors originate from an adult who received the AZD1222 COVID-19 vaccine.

CDR3 residues: CASSFGQGAAYEQYF. The CDR3 DNA is TGCGCCAGCAGCTTTGGCCAGGGTGCAGCCTACGAGCAGTACTTC. The J gene is TRBJ2-7, the V gene TRBV5-1; D perhaps matches TRBD1 (5 bases). Germline CDR1 and CDR2: SGHRS and YFSETQ. Trimming stripped 2 bases from V and 2 bases from J, with 14 bases between. The CDR3 consists of 15 residues.

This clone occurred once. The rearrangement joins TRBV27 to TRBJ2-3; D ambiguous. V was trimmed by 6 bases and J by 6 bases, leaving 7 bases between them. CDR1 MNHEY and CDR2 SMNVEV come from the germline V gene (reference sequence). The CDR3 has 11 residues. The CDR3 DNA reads TGTGCCAGCAGAACCTACGATACGCAGTATTTT. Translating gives CASRTYDTQYF.

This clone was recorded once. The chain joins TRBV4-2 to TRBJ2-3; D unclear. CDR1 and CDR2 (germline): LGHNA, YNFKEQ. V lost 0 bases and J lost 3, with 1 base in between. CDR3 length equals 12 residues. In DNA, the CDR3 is TGTGCCAGCAGCCAAGAAACAGATACGCAGTATTTT. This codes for CASSQETDTQYF.

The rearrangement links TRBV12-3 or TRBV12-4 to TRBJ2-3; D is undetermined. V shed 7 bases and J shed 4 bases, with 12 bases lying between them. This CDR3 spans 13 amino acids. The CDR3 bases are TGTGCCAGCAACCTCGGAAGGGCAGATACGCAGTATTTT. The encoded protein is CASNLGRADTQYF.

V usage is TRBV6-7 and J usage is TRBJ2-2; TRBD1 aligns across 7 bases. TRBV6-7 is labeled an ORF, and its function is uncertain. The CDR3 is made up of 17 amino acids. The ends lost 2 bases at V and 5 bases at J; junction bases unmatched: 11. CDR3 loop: CASSYPPRQGMTGELFF. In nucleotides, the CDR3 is TGTGCCAGCAGTTACCCTCCCCGACAGGGCATGACCGGGGAGCTGTTTTTT.